This T cell receptor (beta chain) was sequenced for a study of regulatory T cells in long-lasting Graves disease. Study-level background: Persistent cases took antithyroid drugs over 5 years and stayed TSH receptor antibody positive.

Time point meaning: persistent/refractory GD, antithyroid drugs over 5 years with positive TRAb. With RNA extracted from PBMCs as input, the TCR library was made. The guidelines of the American Thyroid Association were the basis for diagnosing Graves' disease. The source of the patients was an endocrinology department in Xi'an, China. This clonotype was counted many times. According to the study, TCR beta libraries were built with iRepertoire HTBI primers and CDR3-region Arm-PCR. How the authors handled the data: From all samples, identification returned roughly 15 TRBJ and just over 60 TRBV segments. TCRdb reprocessed the multiplex PCR reads via MiXCR and lists one record per CDR3 protein. These V and J calls derive from TCRdb rather than the authors' analysis. The table lists around 450,000 distinct CDR3 sequences, roughly 21% of them singletons, with 7.1% in the top ten. Germline CDR1 reads MDHEN; CDR2 reads SYDVKM. The CDR3 length is 14 residues. V was clipped by 6 bases and J by 0 bases, with 6 bases between them.

The input for sequencing was peripheral blood mononuclear cells (PBMCs), taken when the disease was refractory, from a patient treated with antithyroid drugs. This chain uses TRBV28 with TRBJ2-6; tentatively, D is TRBD1 (5 bases). This receptor was obtained from a female donor with Graves disease. CDR3 region: CASSDSSGANVLTF. The CDR3 nucleotides are TGTGCCAGCAGCGACAGCTCTGGGGCCAACGTCCTGACTTTC.